What follows are 21 T cell receptor beta chains derived from one specimen sequenced in a study of neoadjuvant anti-PD-1 for oral cavity cancer (dated by TCRdb to the early 2020s). Library method: the immunoSEQ multiplex PCR assay. Imported from immuneACCESS, the table was reduced by TCRdb to in-frame sequences with V and J called. These copies leave out some clones; in studies compared against another copy, an unresolved V gene accounts for under half, and the cause of the remainder is not known. The sample yields tens of thousands of clones; around 40% were counted once. Roughly 16% of the sample lies in the top ten. According to the study, the label for this sample's time point signals: after neoadjuvant nivolumab, at surgical resection. The sequences come from tumor tissue, collected after nivolumab (anti-PD-1) treatment. The receptors here all came from a person between 40 and 79 years old with oral cavity squamous cell carcinoma.

This clone was picked up many times. The V call is TRBV10-2, the J call TRBJ2-3; D ambiguous. This CDR3 region has 11 residues. Looked up from germline, CDR1 is WSHSY and CDR2 is SAAADI. Trimming left V 6 bases short and J 6 bases short, with 7 bases between. The CDR3: CASSYADTQYF. CDR3 sequence (DNA): TGCGCCAGCAGCTACGCGGATACGCAGTATTTT.

This clone has a handful of counts. The chain employs TRBV28 and TRBJ1-5; TRBD1 aligns across 8 bases. The CDR3 contains 16 residues. The germline V gene encodes CDR1 MDHEN and CDR2 SYDVKM. The V and J ends lost 7 bases and 3 bases, in that order; junction bases with no gene match: 11. CDR3 residues: CASIPQTGATNQPQHF. DNA for the CDR3: TGTGCCAGCATCCCTCAGACAGGGGCCACCAATCAGCCCCAGCATTTT.

This clone has only one observation. The chain carries TRBV19 and TRBJ1-2; 10 nucleotides line up with TRBD1. The germline CDR1 and CDR2 sequences are LNHDA and SQIVND (reference sequence). V shed 5 bases, J shed 8 bases, and the junction held 8 bases outside the gene matches. This CDR3 has 14 amino acids. CDR3 sequence: CASSSGQGTIGYTF. CDR3 nucleotide sequence: TGTGCCAGTAGTTCGGGACAGGGGACTATAGGCTACACCTTC.

Only a few counts were recorded for this clone. The chain is built from TRBV19 and TRBJ2-3; D is unclear. This CDR3 has 15 amino acids. Germline CDR1 is LNHDA and CDR2 is SQIVND (reference sequence). The ends were cut back, 5 bases at V and 2 bases at J, with 14 bases in the middle. CDR3 sequence reads: CASSLGPQPTDTQYF. The CDR3 DNA is TGTGCCAGTAGTTTGGGCCCGCAACCCACAGATACGCAGTATTTT.

The rearrangement links TRBV9 to TRBJ2-2, with 12 bases identical to TRBD2. V was clipped by 5 bases and J by 1 base; unmatched bases: 3. Per germline, CDR1 SGDLS and CDR2 YYNGEE. The CDR3 sequence is 16 residues long. The CDR3 spells CASSRTSGKNTGELFF. DNA of the CDR3: TGTGCCAGCAGTCGGACTAGCGGGAAGAACACCGGGGAGCTGTTTTTT.

This clone occurred many times. For the CDR3, the DNA is TGTGCCAGCAAAGGCGGGGGGATCTTGTACGAGCAGTACTTC. The encoded protein is CASKGGGILYEQYF. The chain combines TRBV6-1 with TRBJ2-7, with 8 bases lining up with TRBD2. CDR3 length equals 14 residues. Germline V gene data show CDR1 as MNHNS and CDR2 as SASEGT. The V and J ends lost 7 bases and 4 bases, in that order; junction bases with no gene match: 9.

Only one count was recorded for this clone. CDR3 sequence (DNA): TGCGCCAGCAGCACCCCCCGGACAGGAGAGACGTATCGCTACGAGCAGTACTTC. Protein product: CASSTPRTGETYRYEQYF. The chain combines TRBV5-1 with TRBJ2-7, with 7 bases matching TRBD1. In germline, CDR1 is SGHRS, CDR2 YFSETQ. J gave up 3 bases and V 4 bases, and 19 bases lay outside the gene matches. This CDR3 is built from 18 residues.

The rearrangement uses TRBV29-1 and TRBJ1-5; no clear D gene. This CDR3 has 13 residues. Between the trimmed V and J ends, which lost 4 bases and 7 bases, there was a span of 14 bases. From germline, CDR1 is SQVTM and CDR2 ANQGSEA. The DNA for the CDR3 is TGCAGCGTTGCGGAGGGTATCAGCCAGCCCCAGCATTTT. Translated: CSVAEGISQPQHF.

This chain uses TRBV7-9 with TRBJ2-5; possibly TRBD1 for D (6 bases). This CDR3 has 16 residues. Between the trimmed V and J ends, which lost 5 bases and 5 bases, there was a span of 21 bases. CDR1 SEHNR and CDR2 FQNEAQ come from the germline V gene (reference sequence). This CDR3 is CASSPGAQFLGETQYF. The CDR3 DNA sequence: TGTGCCAGCAGCCCAGGGGCACAGTTTCTAGGGGAGACCCAGTACTTC.

The chain uses TRBV11-2 and TRBJ1-5, with TRBD1 matching 8 bases. Germline CDR1 SGHAT, CDR2 FQNNGV. After removal of 5 bases from V and 7 bases from J, the junction contained 4 bases not matched to a gene. The CDR3 extends over 13 amino acids. This CDR3 reads CASSADRVQPQHF. The CDR3 coding sequence is TGTGCCAGCAGCGCGGACAGGGTACAGCCCCAGCATTTT.

This clone appeared a single time. V usage is TRBV6-5 and J usage is TRBJ1-1; D not certain. The V end was cut by 7 bases, the J end by 0 bases, with 9 bases between. Germline lookup yields CDR1 MNHEY and CDR2 SVGAGI. This CDR3 region has 13 residues. The CDR3 region is CASKAPLNTEAFF. CDR3 DNA: TGTGCCAGCAAGGCGCCTTTGAACACTGAAGCTTTCTTT.

This chain connects TRBV7-3 to TRBJ2-3, with 8 bases that match TRBD2. With V trimmed by 3 bases and J by 1 base, 3 bases remained unmatched. The CDR3 sequence is 15 residues long. Germline CDR1 reads SGHTA; CDR2 reads FQGTGA. The CDR3 loop reads CASSLGLVGTDTQYF. The CDR3 coding sequence is TGTGCCAGCAGCTTGGGACTAGTGGGCACAGATACGCAGTATTTT.

CDR3 residues: CSVEDPGTDIQYF. CDR3 in DNA: TGCAGCGTTGAAGATCCGGGAACGGACATTCAGTACTTC. The chain couples TRBV29-1 to TRBJ2-4; D might be TRBD2 (5 bases). Trimming removed 0 bases at V and 8 bases at J, with 11 bases between. The CDR3 consists of 13 residues. The V gene's germline CDR1 is SQVTM and CDR2 ANQGSEA.

The rearrangement uses TRBV11-1 and TRBJ2-6; 7 nucleotides match TRBD1. Looked up from germline, CDR1 is SGHAT and CDR2 is FQDESV (reference sequence). Unmatched junction bases numbered 3, after V lost 5 bases and J lost 2 bases. The CDR3 spans 15 residues. CDR3 sequence reads: CASSLTGAGANVLTF. The CDR3 bases are TGTGCCAGCAGCCTAACAGGGGCTGGGGCCAACGTCCTGACTTTC. The variable domain in full, with the rest retrieved from reference TRBV11-1 and TRBJ2-6, is EAEVAQSPRYKITEKSQAVAFWCDPISGHATLYWYRQILGQGPELLVQFQDESVVDDSQLPKDRFSAERLKGVDSTLKIQPAELGDSAMYLCASSLTGAGANVLTFGAGSRLTVL.

J is TRBJ2-5 and V is TRBV11-2; 11 positions agree with TRBD2. From germline, CDR1 is SGHAT and CDR2 FQNNGV. J lost 4 bases, V lost 3 bases, and 4 bases had no gene match. The length of the CDR3 is 15 residues. CDR3 loop: CASSFTSGRGETQYF. The CDR3 DNA follows: TGTGCCAGCAGCTTCACTAGCGGGAGAGGAGAGACCCAGTACTTC.

The J gene is TRBJ2-7, the V gene TRBV15; TRBD2 matches 8 bases. CDR3 size: 15 residues. Per the germline V gene, CDR1 is LNHNV and CDR2 is YYDKDF (reference sequence). V trimming: 4 bases; J trimming: 1 base; junction bases outside the gene matches: 6. DNA for the CDR3: TGTGCCACCAGCAAAGCGGGGGACGCATCCTACGAGCAGTACTTC. Protein sequence: CATSKAGDASYEQYF.

This clone ranks as medium-sized (0.01 to 0.1%). In DNA, the CDR3 is TGCAGTGCTACACGGGACGATGGCTACACCTTC. It codes for CSATRDDGYTF. The rearrangement links TRBV20-1 to TRBJ1-2; TRBD1 is a possible D gene (5 bases). Trimming removed 4 bases from V and 6 bases from J, with 9 bases in between. The CDR3 is made up of 11 amino acids. CDR1 is DFQATT and CDR2 is SNEGSKA in the germline V gene (reference sequence).

The sample holds a few counts of this clone. The rearrangement uses TRBV30 and TRBJ1-1; 9 bases are a match to TRBD1. The CDR3 loop spans 14 amino acids. V lost 7 bases to trimming and J lost 8 bases; unmatched junction nucleotides: 14. CDR1 and CDR2 (germline): GTSNPN, SVGIG (reference sequence). CDR3 protein: CASKVPQGAAEAFF. The CDR3 nucleotides are TGTGCCTCCAAAGTACCACAGGGGGCTGCCGAAGCTTTCTTT.

The V gene is TRBV7-8, the J gene TRBJ1-5, with a tentative D call TRBD1 (5 bases). Germline-derived CDR1 and CDR2 are SGHVS and FQNEAQ. The V and J ends lost 0 bases and 2 bases respectively, with 11 bases between them. The CDR3 consists of 16 residues. The chain's CDR3 is CASSLAQLGGNQPQHF. CDR3 nucleotide sequence: TGTGCCAGCAGCTTAGCACAGCTGGGGGGCAATCAGCCCCAGCATTTT.

The chain is built from TRBV15 and TRBJ2-2; D not certain. Trimming stripped 0 bases from V and 5 bases from J, with 7 bases between. This CDR3 is built from 14 residues. Germline loops: CDR1 LNHNV, CDR2 YYDKDF (reference sequence). The CDR3 DNA follows: TGTGCCACCAGCAGAGATCGCAGTACCGGGGAGCTGTTTTTT. Translating gives CATSRDRSTGELFF.

The chain uses TRBV6-4 and TRBJ1-2, with D unresolved. Germline CDR1 is MRHNA and CDR2 is SNTAGT. The V gene lost 0 bases and the J gene lost 8 bases, with 7 bases spanning the gap. The CDR3 contains 12 residues. CDR3 nucleotide sequence: TGTGCCAGCAGTGACTCCTTAGGGGGCTACACCTTC. It encodes CASSDSLGGYTF.